The TCR beta chain described here comes from a study of blood T cell repertoires in COVID-19. Trimming cost V 4 bases and J 3 bases; bases outside gene matches: 9. This CDR3 region has 15 residues. Germline CDR1 SGHRS, CDR2 YFSETQ. Profiled with immunoSEQ multiplex PCR; TCRdb holds only in-frame clones, not every one. The data hold some 270,000 clones, with around nine tenths observed a single time. This TCR derives from an older woman who had recovered from COVID-19. This chain uses TRBV5-1 with TRBJ2-7; 8 positions agree with TRBD2. Sequenced material: peripheral blood. The CDR3 is CASSPAGGGLYEQYF. The CDR3 DNA reads as TGCGCCAGCAGCCCGGCGGGGGGTGGACTCTACGAGCAGTACTTC.